This T cell receptor beta chain was retrieved from a study of cytomegalovirus exposure and HLA in healthy donors. As for the study in general: The 500 to 850 first-cohort repertoires and the 130 or so validation repertoires shared the same platform, a later analysis reported. General study points: Most TCR sequences were rare, but some public TCRs occurred in many donors. The investigators catalogued 150 to 200 TCR beta chains as cytomegalovirus-associated.

Of note for this clone: Its specificity is not known.

The method was immunoSEQ multiplex PCR; TCRdb's version includes in-frame clones alone and lacks a portion of them. The sample holds around 60,000 clones, over 85% seen once. The junction had 8 bases not matched to a gene; V was cut back by 6 bases and J by 3 bases. This CDR3 is 15 amino acids long. Germline V gene sequence: CDR1 SGDLS, CDR2 YYNGEE. The specimen was PBMCs. The chain carries TRBV9 and TRBJ2-1; 8 nucleotides line up with TRBD2. This TCR was recovered from a man aged 18 to 29 in good health and CMV-seropositive. The CDR3 nucleotides read TGTGCCAGCAACCCAAGCGGGGGAGTCTACAATGAGCAGTTCTTC. This translates into CASNPSGGVYNEQFF.